This T cell receptor beta chain was sequenced during a study of post-analysis software for immune sequencing data. Across the whole study: The courses of disease that were included comprised relapsing-remitting, secondary progressive and progressive-relapsing multiple sclerosis.

Whole-study results and caveats: Elevated frequency relative to controls characterized about 5 TRBV segments in patients, TRBV5-6, TRBV5-1 and TRBV20-1 among them. Strong co-clustering by F measure was evident for samples that had been prepared in the same batch. Diversity measured as normalized Chao1 was significantly lower in multiple sclerosis patients than in controls.

Of note for this clonotype: The antigen remains undetermined.

TCR beta cDNA libraries had unique molecular identifiers. Between roughly 0.95 and 10 million T cells gave rise to hundreds of thousands of cDNA molecules. TCRdb itself ran the PCR reads through MiXCR, one entry per CDR3 protein. Among fewer than 550,000 distinct CDR3 sequences listed, roughly 34% were seen once. V dropped 6 bases and J dropped 5; count of bases not matched to a gene: 10. The length of the CDR3 is 15 residues. Looked up from germline, CDR1 is SGHAT and CDR2 is FQNNGV. Sequenced sample: blood. The clonotype was recovered from a girl aged 2 to 17 with multiple sclerosis. The chain recombines TRBV11-2 with TRBJ2-5; 9 bases are shared with TRBD2. The CDR3 protein is CASRVAGEEGETQYF. The CDR3 nucleotides are TGTGCCAGCAGGGTAGCGGGGGAAGAAGGGGAGACCCAGTACTTC. The whole variable domain, filled in from reference TRBV11-2 and TRBJ2-5, reads EAGVAQSPRYKIIEKRQSVAFWCNPISGHATLYWYQQILGQGPKLLIQFQNNGVVDDSQLPKDRFSAERLKGVDSTLKIQPAKLEDSAVYLCASRVAGEEGETQYFGPGTRLLVL.